These 21 T cell receptor beta chains were all obtained from the same sample, sequenced in a study of PD-1 blockade in classical Hodgkin lymphoma. Profiled with immunoSEQ multiplex PCR; TCRdb holds only in-frame clones, not every one. The table has about 46,000 clones, over 70% seen once; the top ten hold around 10%. Relapse after autologous stem cell transplantation occurred in every patient, and brentuximab vedotin exposure varied. Sample: peripheral blood mononuclear cells (PBMCs), taken at baseline. These receptors originate from a human donor with classical Hodgkin lymphoma.

The chain recombines TRBV11-3 with TRBJ2-4, with TRBD2 matching over 10 bases. The J segment lost 6 bases and the V segment lost 4 bases, leaving 6 bases of the junction unmatched. The CDR3 is 15 residues long. CDR1 SGHNT and CDR2 YENEEA come from the germline V gene. The CDR3 DNA follows: TGTGCCAGCAGCTGGACTAGCGGATACCTAAACATTCAGTACTTC. Translating it yields CASSWTSGYLNIQYF.

V usage is TRBV20-1 and J usage is TRBJ2-1; D remains unclear. The CDR3 runs 11 residues. Per the germline V gene, CDR1 is DFQATT and CDR2 is SNEGSKA (reference sequence). V lost 4 bases, J lost 5 bases, and 6 bases lay in between. The CDR3 DNA sequence: TGCAGTGCTACTAGGGACAATGAGCAGTTCTTC. Protein product: CSATRDNEQFF.

CDR3 residues: CASSVGDTGELFF. In DNA form, the CDR3 reads TGTGCCAGCAGCGTAGGAGACACCGGGGAGCTGTTTTTT. The chain employs TRBV9 and TRBJ2-2; no clear D. Per the germline V gene, CDR1 is SGDLS and CDR2 is YYNGEE. The V and J ends lost 0 bases and 3 bases respectively, with 3 bases between them. This CDR3 spans 13 amino acids.

The V gene is TRBV28, the J gene TRBJ1-2; a weak D match, TRBD1 (6 bases). This CDR3 region has 13 residues. Germline V gives CDR1 MDHEN, CDR2 SYDVKM. V gave up 6 bases and J gave up 8 bases, with 16 bases separating them. Written as DNA, the CDR3 is TGTGCCAGCAGAAACGGGGGGCTGGGAGGCTACACCTTC. Translating gives CASRNGGLGGYTF.

The gene calls are TRBV2 and TRBJ1-6, with TRBD1 matching over 11 bases. The CDR3 has 15 residues. Looked up from germline, CDR1 is SNHLY and CDR2 is FYNNEI. The V gene end was trimmed by 8 bases and the J gene end by 4 bases; junction bases not matched to a gene: 4. The CDR3 protein is CASVRDRGYNSPLHF. The CDR3 nucleotides read TGTGCCAGCGTCCGGGACAGGGGGTATAATTCACCCCTCCACTTT.

The chain uses TRBV27 and TRBJ2-2; 9 bases line up with TRBD2. The V segment lost 2 bases and the J segment 3 bases; nucleotides outside the gene matches: 1. In germline, CDR1 is MNHEY, CDR2 SMNVEV (reference sequence). The CDR3 consists of 15 residues. Written as DNA, the CDR3 is TGTGCCAGCAGTTTAGCGGGGGGGTACACCGGGGAGCTGTTTTTT. The encoded protein is CASSLAGGYTGELFF.

The chain combines TRBV5-1 with TRBJ2-3; no reliable D call. V gave up 0 bases and J gave up 3 bases, with 11 bases separating them. Germline CDR1 is SGHRS and CDR2 is YFSETQ. The CDR3 is 15 residues long. CDR3 sequence reads: CASSLAVVGTDTQYF. Here the CDR3 DNA reads TGCGCCAGCAGCTTGGCCGTCGTGGGGACAGATACGCAGTATTTT. The variable domain in full, completed from reference TRBV5-1 and TRBJ2-3, reads KAGVTQTPRYLIKTRGQQVTLSCSPISGHRSVSWYQQTPGQGLQFLFEYFSETQRNKGNFPGRFSGRQFSNSRSEMNVSTLELGDSALYLCASSLAVVGTDTQYFGPGTRLTVL.

DNA for the CDR3: TGTGCCAGCAGCCTCCGGGACTTTAGCAATGAGCAGTTCTTC. Translating it yields CASSLRDFSNEQFF. The chain recombines TRBV7-2 with TRBJ2-1; the D gene is possibly TRBD2 (6 bases). V was pared by 5 bases and J by 6 bases, with 14 bases between. Germline V gene lookup returns CDR1 SGHTA and CDR2 FQGNSA. This CDR3 is built from 14 residues.

A few counts support this clone. The chain carries TRBV9 and TRBJ2-7, with D hard to call. The CDR3 is 13 amino acids. Per germline, CDR1 SGDLS and CDR2 YYNGEE. Trimming stripped 3 bases from V and 6 bases from J, with 13 bases between. This chain's CDR3 is CASSGGLTSEQYF. CDR3 coding DNA: TGTGCCAGCAGCGGGGGTTTAACGAGCGAGCAGTACTTC.

In this sample, this clone turned up once. This chain connects TRBV13 to TRBJ1-4; D is unresolved. V lost 2 bases to trimming and J lost 3 bases, with 7 bases between them. The germline gives CDR1 PRHDT, CDR2 FYEKMQ (reference sequence). This CDR3 contains 14 residues. The CDR3 here is CASSLREPNEKLFF. The CDR3 nucleotides are TGTGCCAGCAGCTTAAGAGAGCCTAATGAAAAACTGTTTTTT.

CDR3 in amino acids: CSVEGFGSEAFF. The CDR3 DNA follows: TGCAGCGTTGAAGGATTCGGCAGTGAAGCTTTCTTT. The chain uses TRBV29-1 and TRBJ1-1; D gene uncertain. The CDR3 spans 12 residues. The germline CDR1 and CDR2 sequences are SQVTM and ANQGSEA. V lost 1 base and J lost 7, with 10 bases in between.

The chain has TRBV30 and TRBJ2-7, with D hard to call. The V gene lost 0 bases and the J gene lost 2 bases, with 5 bases spanning the gap. The CDR3 consists of 12 residues. Per germline, CDR1 GTSNPN and CDR2 SVGIG (reference sequence). CDR3 sequence: CAWSVSAYEQYF. The CDR3 DNA sequence: TGTGCCTGGAGTGTATCGGCCTACGAGCAGTACTTC. Looking up the rest from reference TRBV30 and TRBJ2-7 gives the full variable domain: SQTIHQWPATLVQPVGSPLSLECTVEGTSNPNLYWYRQAAGRGLQLLFYSVGIGQISSEVPQNLSASRPQDRQFILSSKKLLLSDSGFYLCAWSVSAYEQYFGPGTRLTVT.

V is TRBV9 and J is TRBJ2-5; D uncertain. Trimming cost V 0 bases and J 3 bases, with 9 bases left between them. CDR1 is SGDLS, CDR2 YYNGEE, per germline. The CDR3 sequence is 14 residues long. The CDR3 protein is CASSVGVGKETQYF. The CDR3 DNA is TGTGCCAGCAGCGTAGGAGTAGGGAAAGAGACCCAGTACTTC.

The chain has TRBV6-1 and TRBJ1-5; the D is unclear. This CDR3 spans 14 amino acids. Germline V gives CDR1 MNHNS, CDR2 SASEGT. Deletions cut 6 bases from V and 2 bases from J, with 11 bases between. The CDR3 here is CASSVYRGNQPQHF. DNA of the CDR3: TGTGCCAGCAGCGTTTATCGGGGCAATCAGCCCCAGCATTTT.

As DNA, the CDR3 is TGTGCCAGTAGTATTGGGACAGCGAGCTCCTACGAGCAGTACTTC. This translates into CASSIGTASSYEQYF. The chain combines TRBV19 with TRBJ2-7; TRBD1 matches 7 bases. CDR3 length: 15 residues. Trimming cost V 3 bases and J 0 bases; bases outside gene matches: 5. Germline assignment: CDR1 LNHDA and CDR2 SQIVND (reference sequence).

The V gene is TRBV11-2, the J gene TRBJ2-1, with D uncertain. In germline, CDR1 is SGHAT, CDR2 FQNNGV. The CDR3 is 11 amino acids. Trimming pared 2 bases from V and 8 bases from J, leaving 4 bases between. CDR3 protein: CASSLSDEQFF. The CDR3 region has the DNA TGTGCCAGCAGCTTATCCGATGAGCAGTTCTTC.

This clone was recorded many times. The genes are TRBV7-8 and TRBJ1-5, with 9 bases that match TRBD1. This CDR3 region has 15 residues. The ends lost 1 base at V and 3 bases at J; junction bases unmatched: 1. CDR1 and CDR2 from the germline V gene are SGHVS and FQNEAQ. The CDR3, as DNA: TGTGCCAGCAGCTTAGGGACAGGGGTCAATCAGCCCCAGCATTTT. Its translation: CASSLGTGVNQPQHF.

Concerning this clone itself: Germline is not matched at one junction end, which may reflect a read error. The rearrangement uses TRBV9 and TRBJ2-5, with a tentative D call TRBD2 (6 bases). The CDR3 is 15 residues long. The V gene's germline CDR1 is SGDLS and CDR2 YYNGEE. The CDR3 here is CASSVSGLALETRYF. CDR3 nucleotides: TGTGCCAGCAGCGTATCGGGTCTAGCGTTGGAGACCCGGTACTTC.

The J gene is TRBJ2-5, the V gene TRBV9; 7 nucleotides align to TRBD1. The germline V gene has CDR1 SGDLS and CDR2 YYNGEE. Trimming cost V 0 bases and J 5 bases; bases outside gene matches: 7. CDR3 length: 15 residues. CDR3 sequence (DNA): TGTGCCAGCAGCGTAGGGACCCTAGGGGGCGAGACCCAGTACTTC. This codes for CASSVGTLGGETQYF.

V gene TRBV7-8 combines with J gene TRBJ2-2; the match to TRBD2 covers 13 bases. The CDR3 spans 15 residues. CDR1 is SGHVS and CDR2 is FQNEAQ in the germline V gene. The junction had 6 bases not matched to a gene; V was cut back by 5 bases and J by 9 bases. CDR3 nucleotides: TGTGCCAGCAGCCTAGGGACTAGCGGGATTTGGGAGCTGTTTTTT. Translated: CASSLGTSGIWELFF.

The chain links TRBV4-1 to TRBJ1-2; TRBD1 is a possible D gene (5 bases). This CDR3 is 14 amino acids long. The V end lost 0 bases, the J end lost 7 bases, and 12 bases lay between the germline ends. The germline gives CDR1 MGHRA, CDR2 YSYEKL. The CDR3 loop reads CASSQDTGPFGYTF. CDR3 bases: TGCGCCAGCAGCCAAGATACAGGTCCCTTTGGCTACACCTTC.